Presented here are 22 T cell receptor beta chains from one specimen sequenced in a study of cytomegalovirus exposure and HLA in healthy donors. Primers for the PCR totalled 60 Vbeta and 13 Jbeta. The protocol was immunoSEQ multiplex PCR, while the TCRdb copy is restricted to in-frame clones and leaves out a portion. The sample consists of 65,000 to 85,000 clones, 78% of them appearing once. Specimen: PBMCs. The receptors stem from a woman in her thirties or forties in good health and CMV-seropositive.

This clone appeared once. The chain combines TRBV6-1 with TRBJ1-6; D ambiguous. The V and J ends lost 0 bases and 10 bases respectively, with 13 bases between them. CDR1 is MNHNS and CDR2 is SASEGT in the germline V gene. This CDR3 has 15 amino acids. CDR3 in DNA: TGTGCCAGCAGTGAAGCCGGAGTCCTTAACTCACCCCTCCACTTT. This gives the protein CASSEAGVLNSPLHF.

The chain uses TRBV7-2 and TRBJ2-1; D may be TRBD1 (6 bases). The CDR3 loop spans 14 amino acids. Per the germline V gene, CDR1 is SGHTA and CDR2 is FQGNSA. The V end lost 5 bases, the J end lost 7 bases, and 15 bases lay between the germline ends. The CDR3 nucleotides are TGTGCCAGCAGCCTCCGGACAGTTGTGAATGAGCAGTTCTTC. Translating it yields CASSLRTVVNEQFF.

The rearrangement joins TRBV5-6 to TRBJ2-7; D is unresolved. The germline V gene encodes CDR1 SGHDT and CDR2 YYEEEE. The ends were cut back, 0 bases at V and 0 bases at J, with 7 bases in the middle. The length of the CDR3 is 14 residues. The CDR3 loop is CASSLDYRSYEQYF. The CDR3 DNA follows: TGTGCCAGCAGCTTGGACTACCGCTCCTACGAGCAGTACTTC.

The rearrangement links TRBV7-6 to TRBJ2-7; possibly TRBD1 for D (5 bases). Germline CDR1 and CDR2: SGHVS and FNYEAQ. This CDR3 region has 12 residues. The V gene lost 1 base and the J gene lost 5 bases, with 6 bases spanning the gap. The CDR3 bases are TGTGCCAGCAGCTTAGGGGGCCACGAGCAGTACTTC. Protein product: CASSLGGHEQYF.

As for this clone: The germline gene is not matched at one end of the junction; a read error may be the cause. V is TRBV6-6 and J is TRBJ1-3, with D hard to call. CDR1 and CDR2 (germline): MNHNY, SVGAGI (reference sequence). CDR3 size: 15 residues. CDR3 sequence: CAGRQFSAGGNTIYF. The DNA of the CDR3 is TGTGCCGGCAGGCAATTTTCTGCGGGGGGAAACACCATATATTTT.

This clone has more than one count but fewer than ten. The rearrangement uses TRBV9 and TRBJ2-3; 7 bases line up with TRBD2. Germline assignment: CDR1 SGDLS and CDR2 YYNGEE. Losses at the gene ends were 2 bases for V and 8 bases for J; bases not matched to a gene: 8. The CDR3 spans 14 residues. The CDR3 region has the DNA TGTGCCAGCAGCGTTATCGGCGGGGGTGGTACGCAGTATTTT. Translated, it gives CASSVIGGGGTQYF.

The gene calls are TRBV28 and TRBJ1-4, with a weak D call TRBD1 (6 bases). The CDR3 runs 13 residues. Germline assignment: CDR1 MDHEN and CDR2 SYDVKM. V lost 11 bases to trimming and J lost 2 bases, with 12 bases between them. The CDR3 here is CAGGGTTNEKLFF. CDR3 DNA: TGTGCCGGTGGGGGCACGACTAATGAAAAACTGTTTTTT.

The gene calls are TRBV5-1 and TRBJ2-5; 11 bases agree with TRBD1. Germline V lookup: CDR1 SGHRS, CDR2 YFSETQ. CDR3 length: 15 amino acids. The V segment lost 2 bases and the J segment 3 bases; nucleotides outside the gene matches: 3. The CDR3: CASSFRTGGEETQYF. CDR3 nucleotide sequence: TGCGCCAGCAGCTTTCGGACAGGGGGCGAAGAGACCCAGTACTTC.

The J gene is TRBJ1-6, the V gene TRBV18, with 8 bases matching TRBD1. Germline CDR1 KGHSH, CDR2 LQKENI. The CDR3 extends over 16 amino acids. The junction had 8 bases not matched to a gene; V was cut back by 6 bases and J by 4 bases. The DNA for the CDR3 is TGTGCCAGCTCCCAAGGACAGGGAGCGTATAATTCACCCCTCCACTTT. The encoded protein is CASSQGQGAYNSPLHF.

The chain links TRBV5-4 to TRBJ2-7, with TRBD2 matching 8 bases. The CDR3 consists of 16 residues. J gave up 2 bases and V 2 bases, and 9 bases lay outside the gene matches. From germline, CDR1 is SGHNT and CDR2 YYREEE (reference sequence). This chain's CDR3 is CASSFGRGAATYEQYF. The DNA for the CDR3 is TGTGCCAGCAGCTTTGGGCGGGGGGCGGCAACCTACGAGCAGTACTTC.

This chain connects TRBV4-3 to TRBJ2-7; a weak D match, TRBD2 (6 bases). The CDR3 runs 16 residues. Germline V gene sequence: CDR1 LGHNA, CDR2 YSLEER. V gave up 1 base and J gave up 0 bases, with 13 bases separating them. The CDR3 nucleotides are TGCGCCAGCAGCCAAGGGAGGGCGGGGAGCTCCTACGAGCAGTACTTC. The encoded protein is CASSQGRAGSSYEQYF.

The rearrangement joins TRBV28 to TRBJ2-3; D is possibly TRBD2 (6 bases). The CDR3 is made up of 14 amino acids. The germline V gene encodes CDR1 MDHEN and CDR2 SYDVKM. V shed 5 bases and J shed 5 bases, with 14 bases lying between them. CDR3 sequence (DNA): TGTGCCAGCAGTGCCGGCCCCGGGAGAGATACGCAGTATTTT. This encodes CASSAGPGRDTQYF.

The chain uses TRBV6-4 and TRBJ2-1, with D perhaps matching TRBD2 (5 bases). CDR1 MRHNA and CDR2 SNTAGT come from the germline V gene. Trimming took off 4 bases at V and 0 bases at J, with 7 bases between the two ends. This CDR3 has 14 residues. In nucleotides, the CDR3 is TGTGCCAGCAGTGGGGAGAGCTCCTACAATGAGCAGTTCTTC. Translation gives CASSGESSYNEQFF.

V is TRBV29-1 and J is TRBJ1-1; tentatively, D is TRBD1 (5 bases). CDR3 size: 15 residues. Germline loops: CDR1 SQVTM, CDR2 ANQGSEA. Trimming pared 5 bases from V and 4 bases from J, leaving 20 bases between. DNA of the CDR3: TGCAGCGTTCTGGGGGGGGTCTGGGATTCCACTGAAGCTTTCTTT. Translating gives CSVLGGVWDSTEAFF. Combining the CDR3 with reference TRBV29-1 and TRBJ1-1 gives the whole variable domain SAVISQKPSRDICQRGTSLTIQCQVDSQVTMMFWYRQQPGQSLTLIATANQGSEATYESGFVIDKFPISRPNLTFSTLTVSNMSPEDSSIYLCSVLGGVWDSTEAFFGQGTRLTVV.

The chain has TRBV4-1 and TRBJ1-1; 7 bases agree with TRBD1. V lost 4 bases to trimming and J lost 4 bases; unmatched junction nucleotides: 3. The CDR3 extends over 13 amino acids. Germline CDR1 is MGHRA and CDR2 is YSYEKL. CDR3 DNA: TGCGCCAGCAGCCCAGGGGGTACCACTGAAGCTTTCTTT. Translation gives CASSPGGTTEAFF.

The CDR3: CASSNREDTQYF. Here the CDR3 DNA reads TGTGCCAGCAGTAACAGGGAGGATACGCAGTATTTT. V gene TRBV28 combines with J gene TRBJ2-3; a possible D gene is TRBD1 (6 bases). The CDR3 consists of 12 residues. The V gene's germline CDR1 is MDHEN and CDR2 SYDVKM. Trimming removed 5 bases at V and 6 bases at J, with 9 bases between.

This rearrangement joins TRBV7-3 to TRBJ2-7, with D possibly being TRBD2 (5 bases). V was clipped by 4 bases and J by 5 bases, with 15 bases between them. CDR1 and CDR2 from the germline V gene are SGHTA and FQGTGA. This CDR3 region has 14 residues. The CDR3 is CASSSRGSVNEQYF. CDR3 DNA: TGTGCCAGCAGCTCTCGGGGATCGGTGAACGAGCAGTACTTC.

V is TRBV7-9 and J is TRBJ2-2; a possible D gene is TRBD2 (5 bases). The CDR3 loop spans 17 amino acids. Germline V gene data show CDR1 as SEHNR and CDR2 as FQNEAQ (reference sequence). V lost 0 bases, J lost 2 bases, and 13 bases lay in between. The CDR3 loop reads CASSLARAGGNTGELFF. The CDR3 region has the DNA TGTGCCAGCAGCTTAGCGAGGGCTGGCGGAAACACCGGGGAGCTGTTTTTT.

V is TRBV10-3 and J is TRBJ1-1; tentative D call: TRBD1 (6 bases). Looked up from germline, CDR1 is ENHRY and CDR2 is SYGVKD. V lost 3 bases, J lost 4 bases, and 18 bases lay in between. This CDR3 region has 16 residues. The CDR3 spells CAISDGIWGPGTEAFF. CDR3 DNA: TGTGCCATCAGTGATGGGATCTGGGGGCCGGGCACTGAAGCTTTCTTT.

To note about this clone: The sample contains more than one DNA sequence encoding this CDR3. The CDR3 loop is CASSLRTGNEKLFF. The CDR3 DNA reads as TGTGCCAGCAGCTTAAGGACAGGGAATGAAAAACTGTTTTTT. V gene TRBV7-9 combines with J gene TRBJ1-4; 8 bases map to TRBD1. This CDR3 has 14 amino acids. Losses at the gene ends were 2 bases for V and 5 bases for J; bases not matched to a gene: 1. Germline V gene lookup returns CDR1 SEHNR and CDR2 FQNEAQ (reference sequence).

In DNA, the CDR3 is TGTGCCATCAGTGACCAGGGCGTCGCACCCCTCCACTTT. Encoded protein: CAISDQGVAPLHF. The chain couples TRBV10-3 to TRBJ1-6; perhaps TRBD1 as D (5 bases). Looked up from germline, CDR1 is ENHRY and CDR2 is SYGVKD. The CDR3 length is 13 residues. Trimming took off 3 bases at V and 11 bases at J, with 11 bases between the two ends.

The chain joins TRBV18 to TRBJ2-5; 7 nucleotides agree with TRBD1. Germline V lookup: CDR1 KGHSH, CDR2 LQKENI. The CDR3 length is 14 residues. Trimming at V came to 5 bases and at J to 1 base, leaving 4 bases not matched to a gene. CDR3 bases: TGTGCCAGCTCATCGACAGGGTTCCAAGAGACCCAGTACTTC. Translating it yields CASSSTGFQETQYF. Based on the CDR3 plus reference TRBV18 and TRBJ2-5, the full variable domain is NAGVMQNPRHLVRRRGQEARLRCSPMKGHSHVYWYRQLPEEGLKFMVYLQKENIIDESGMPKERFSAEFPKEGPSILRIQQVVRGDSAAYFCASSSTGFQETQYFGPGTRLLVL.